This record looks at one TCR beta chain sequence and its context. Method: immunoSEQ multiplex PCR; TCRdb's copy keeps in-frame clones and lacks some. The sample consists of about 50,000 clones, roughly 88% of them appearing once. Time point of the sample: peripheral blood 6 weeks after treatment start. V shed 7 bases and J 7 bases; nucleotides not matched to a gene: 4. CDR1 MNHEY and CDR2 SMNVEV come from the germline V gene (reference sequence). The CDR3 loop spans 11 amino acids. The data were taken from a study of PD-L1 blockade in urothelial cancer. Study context: Of roughly 30 patients, about 25 were males with bladder-origin urothelial cancer.

Sequenced here: PBMCs, sampled around atezolizumab (anti-PD-L1) treatment. The V call is TRBV27, the J call TRBJ2-7, with 7 bases aligning to TRBD2. The sequence came from a man aged 45-65 years with urothelial cancer. CDR3 loop: CASMKAGEQYF. In DNA form, the CDR3 reads TGTGCCAGCATGAAAGCGGGAGAGCAGTACTTC.